This T cell receptor (beta chain) was sequenced in a study of blood T cell repertoires in COVID-19. Study-level background: The analysed material was cDNA or gDNA that came from T cells, B-cell-depleted T cells, or PBMCs.

The CDR3 is 14 amino acids. Germline V gene sequence: CDR1 MNHEY, CDR2 SMNVEV (reference sequence). V shed 6 bases and J shed 7 bases, with 13 bases lying between them. Original analysis: Amplification from reference gene primers served as the basis for estimated nucleated cell counts. The table came from immunoSEQ multiplex PCR; TCRdb's copy has only in-frame clones and leaves some out. V and J calls and clone size are those listed in that table; D and trimming were worked out from the DNA. The sample includes a few hundred thousand clones, 88% of them seen just once. This sequence was found in a man aged 70-80 years with acute or convalescent COVID-19. The genes are TRBV27 and TRBJ1-6, with no clear D. Sequencing was performed on peripheral blood. This CDR3 is CASRTMTGNSPLHF. CDR3 sequence (DNA): TGTGCCAGCAGAACGATGACGGGGAATTCACCCCTCCACTTT.